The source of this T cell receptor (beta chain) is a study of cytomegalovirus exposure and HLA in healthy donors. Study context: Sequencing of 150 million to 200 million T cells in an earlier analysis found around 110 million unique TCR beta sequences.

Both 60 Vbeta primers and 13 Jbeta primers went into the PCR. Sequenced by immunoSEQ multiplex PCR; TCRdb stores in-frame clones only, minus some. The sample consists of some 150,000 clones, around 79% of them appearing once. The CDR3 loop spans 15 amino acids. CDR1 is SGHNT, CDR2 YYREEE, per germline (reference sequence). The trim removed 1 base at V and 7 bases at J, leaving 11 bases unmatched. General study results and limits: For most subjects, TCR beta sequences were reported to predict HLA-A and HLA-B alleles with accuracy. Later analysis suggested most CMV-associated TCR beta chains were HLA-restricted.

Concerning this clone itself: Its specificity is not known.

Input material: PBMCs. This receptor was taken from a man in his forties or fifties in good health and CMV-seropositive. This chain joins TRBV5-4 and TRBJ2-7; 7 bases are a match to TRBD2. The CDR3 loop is CASSLRLASGEEQYF. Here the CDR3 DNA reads TGTGCCAGCAGCTTGCGCTTGGCTAGCGGTGAGGAGCAGTACTTC.